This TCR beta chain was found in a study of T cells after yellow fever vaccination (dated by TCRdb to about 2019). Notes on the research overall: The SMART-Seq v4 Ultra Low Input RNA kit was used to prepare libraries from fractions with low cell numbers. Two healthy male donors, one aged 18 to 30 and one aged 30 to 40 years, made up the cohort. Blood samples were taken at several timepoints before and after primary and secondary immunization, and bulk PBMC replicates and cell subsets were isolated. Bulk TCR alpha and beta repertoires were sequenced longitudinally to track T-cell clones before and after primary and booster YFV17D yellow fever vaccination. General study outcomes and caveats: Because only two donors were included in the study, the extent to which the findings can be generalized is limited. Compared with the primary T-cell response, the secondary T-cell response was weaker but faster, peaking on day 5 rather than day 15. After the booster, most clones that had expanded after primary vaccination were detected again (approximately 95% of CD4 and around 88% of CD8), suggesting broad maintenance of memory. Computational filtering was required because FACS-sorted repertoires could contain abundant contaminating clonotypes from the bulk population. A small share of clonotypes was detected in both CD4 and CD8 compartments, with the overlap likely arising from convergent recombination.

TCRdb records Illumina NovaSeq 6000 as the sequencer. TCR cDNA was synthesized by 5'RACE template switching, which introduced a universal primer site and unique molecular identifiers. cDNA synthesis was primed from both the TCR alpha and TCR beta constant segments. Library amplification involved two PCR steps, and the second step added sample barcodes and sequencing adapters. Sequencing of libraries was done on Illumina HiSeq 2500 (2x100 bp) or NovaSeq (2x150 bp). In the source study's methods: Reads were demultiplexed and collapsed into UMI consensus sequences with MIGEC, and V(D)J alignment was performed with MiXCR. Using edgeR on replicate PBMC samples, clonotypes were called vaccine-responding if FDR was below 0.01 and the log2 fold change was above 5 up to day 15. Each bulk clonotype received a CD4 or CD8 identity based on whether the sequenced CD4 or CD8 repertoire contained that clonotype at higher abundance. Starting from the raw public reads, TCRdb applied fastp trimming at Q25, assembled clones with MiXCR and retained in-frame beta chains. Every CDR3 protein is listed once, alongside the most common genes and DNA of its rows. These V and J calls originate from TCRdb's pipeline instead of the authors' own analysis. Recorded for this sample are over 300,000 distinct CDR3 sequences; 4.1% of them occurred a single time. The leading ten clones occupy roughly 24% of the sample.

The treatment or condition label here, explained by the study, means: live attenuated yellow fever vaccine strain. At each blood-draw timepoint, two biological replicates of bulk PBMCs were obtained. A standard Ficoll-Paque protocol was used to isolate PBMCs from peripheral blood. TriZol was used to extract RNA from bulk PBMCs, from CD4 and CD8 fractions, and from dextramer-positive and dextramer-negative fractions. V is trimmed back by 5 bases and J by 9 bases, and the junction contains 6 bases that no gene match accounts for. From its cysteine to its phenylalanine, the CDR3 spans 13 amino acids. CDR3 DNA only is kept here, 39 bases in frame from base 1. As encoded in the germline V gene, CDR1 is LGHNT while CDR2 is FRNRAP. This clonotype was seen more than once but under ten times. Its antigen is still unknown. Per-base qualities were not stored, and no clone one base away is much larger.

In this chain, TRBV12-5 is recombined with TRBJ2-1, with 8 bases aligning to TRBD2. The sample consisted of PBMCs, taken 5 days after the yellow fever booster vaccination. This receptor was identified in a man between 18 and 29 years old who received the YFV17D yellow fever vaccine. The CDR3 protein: CASGARGGLEQFF. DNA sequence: TGTGCTAGTGGTGCCCGGGGGGGACTTGAGCAGTTCTTC.